These 22 T cell receptor beta chains originate from one sample sequenced in a study of cytomegalovirus exposure and HLA in healthy donors. PCR primers comprised 60 Vbeta and 13 Jbeta primers. Clones were sequenced by immunoSEQ multiplex PCR, and TCRdb holds only the in-frame ones, with some missing. The table shows some 200,000 clones, with roughly 77% occurring only once. Specimen: PBMCs. The receptor set was obtained from a male donor in good health and CMV-seropositive.

This chain connects TRBV27 to TRBJ1-1, with no clear D. The germline V gene has CDR1 MNHEY and CDR2 SMNVEV (reference sequence). The CDR3 extends over 15 amino acids. Trimming cost V 2 bases and J 0 bases, with 10 bases left between them. The CDR3 here is CASSLSQIMNTEAFF. The DNA of the CDR3 is TGTGCCAGCAGTTTAAGTCAGATCATGAACACTGAAGCTTTCTTT.

This rearrangement joins TRBV6-5 to TRBJ2-1; 7 bases agree with TRBD1. CDR3 length equals 16 residues. Germline V gene data show CDR1 as MNHEY and CDR2 as SVGAGI. V lost 4 bases and J lost 7; bases outside the gene matches: 13. The CDR3 spells CASSSERITGVNEQFF. The DNA for the CDR3 is TGTGCCAGCAGTTCAGAAAGAATAACAGGGGTAAATGAGCAGTTCTTC.

This clone occurred once. The chain couples TRBV4-1 to TRBJ2-5, with a possible D match to TRBD1 (6 bases). This CDR3 spans 15 amino acids. Germline V gives CDR1 MGHRA, CDR2 YSYEKL. V was trimmed by 4 bases and J by 5 bases, leaving 17 bases between them. CDR3 loop: CASSPRQAPGETQYF. As DNA, the CDR3 is TGCGCCAGCAGCCCCAGACAGGCCCCGGGGGAGACCCAGTACTTC.

V and J are TRBV30 and TRBJ2-1; TRBD2 aligns across 10 bases. Germline V gene sequence: CDR1 GTSNPN, CDR2 SVGIG (reference sequence). This CDR3 contains 13 residues. Germline trimming cut 4 bases from V and 9 bases from J; bases unmatched to any gene: 6. CDR3 in amino acids: CAWTSGRYGEQFF. For the CDR3, the DNA is TGTGCCTGGACTAGCGGGAGATACGGTGAGCAGTTCTTC. Complete variable domain (other parts from reference TRBV30 and TRBJ2-1): SQTIHQWPATLVQPVGSPLSLECTVEGTSNPNLYWYRQAAGRGLQLLFYSVGIGQISSEVPQNLSASRPQDRQFILSSKKLLLSDSGFYLCAWTSGRYGEQFFGPGTRLTVL.

The rearrangement links TRBV5-1 to TRBJ1-4; TRBD1 matches at 10 bases. This CDR3 region has 15 residues. Germline V lookup: CDR1 SGHRS, CDR2 YFSETQ. V was pared by 4 bases and J by 7 bases, with 7 bases of the junction left unmatched. The CDR3 nucleotides read TGCGCCAGCAGCCTGGCGGGACAGGGGAGTGAAAAACTGTTTTTT. Translated: CASSLAGQGSEKLFF.

This chain uses TRBV5-4 with TRBJ1-1; D not certain. The V end was cut by 4 bases, the J end by 10 bases, with 11 bases between. Looked up from germline, CDR1 is SGHNT and CDR2 is YYREEE (reference sequence). The CDR3 consists of 11 residues. The CDR3 here is CASSGGIGAFF. The CDR3 DNA reads as TGTGCCAGCAGCGGAGGGATTGGAGCTTTCTTT.

The J gene is TRBJ2-1, the V gene TRBV4-2; the D is unclear. The germline V and J ends were trimmed by 0 bases and 0 bases, with 9 bases remaining between them. Germline CDR1 is LGHNA and CDR2 is YNFKEQ. CDR3 length: 16 residues. The DNA of the CDR3 is TGTGCCAGCAGCCAAGATCCTGTGAGCTCCTACAATGAGCAGTTCTTC. Protein product: CASSQDPVSSYNEQFF.

A remark on this clone: Compared with germline, one end of the junction differs, possibly owing to a read error. The chain combines TRBV28 with TRBJ2-1, with TRBD2 identical over 8 bases. Germline assignment: CDR1 MDHEN and CDR2 SYDVKM. The CDR3 has 13 amino acids. CDR3: CASSWTSTNEQFF. The CDR3 region has the DNA TGTGCCAGTAGTTGGACTAGCACTAATGAGCAGTTCTTC.

V usage is TRBV28 and J usage is TRBJ2-3, with D perhaps matching TRBD1 (5 bases). Trimming took 3 bases from V and 6 from J, leaving 7 bases between them. The CDR3 is made up of 12 amino acids. CDR1 and CDR2 from the germline V gene are MDHEN and SYDVKM. The CDR3 loop reads CASSLSGDTQYF. CDR3 sequence (DNA): TGTGCCAGCAGTTTGTCAGGGGATACGCAGTATTTT.

Points on this clone: Germline is not matched at one junction end, which may reflect a read error. The rearrangement joins TRBV7-9 to TRBJ2-1; TRBD1 agrees at 11 bases. Germline V gene data show CDR1 as SEHNR and CDR2 as FQNEAQ (reference sequence). CDR3 length: 16 residues. The CDR3 is CSSSYHPGTGGNEQFF. The CDR3 region has the DNA TGTTCCAGCAGCTACCACCCAGGGACAGGGGGCAATGAGCAGTTCTTC.

The V gene is TRBV7-9, the J gene TRBJ1-2; 7 bases line up with TRBD1. V dropped 4 bases and J dropped 2; count of bases not matched to a gene: 13. Germline V gene sequence: CDR1 SEHNR, CDR2 FQNEAQ (reference sequence). This CDR3 spans 17 amino acids. The CDR3 coding sequence is TGTGCCAGCAGCTCCACAGGGAAGGGGGCCCCCAACTATGGCTACACCTTC. Protein: CASSSTGKGAPNYGYTF.

The rearrangement uses TRBV5-1 and TRBJ2-1, with TRBD1 matching 7 bases. Germline CDR1 reads SGHRS; CDR2 reads YFSETQ. Unmatched junction bases numbered 1, after V lost 3 bases and J lost 4 bases. This CDR3 has 13 amino acids. The CDR3 region is CASSSTGYNEQFF. The CDR3 DNA reads TGCGCCAGCAGCTCGACAGGGTACAATGAGCAGTTCTTC.

This chain joins TRBV7-3 and TRBJ2-5; TRBD2 agrees at 8 bases. The germline V gene has CDR1 SGHTA and CDR2 FQGTGA. V trimming: 2 bases; J trimming: 5 bases; junction bases outside the gene matches: 4. CDR3 length: 14 amino acids. DNA of the CDR3: TGTGCCAGCAGCTTAGCGGGGGGTAGGGAGACCCAGTACTTC. This encodes CASSLAGGRETQYF.

The V gene is TRBV29-1, the J gene TRBJ2-1; the match to TRBD2 covers 8 bases. Germline trimming cut 5 bases from V and 8 bases from J; bases unmatched to any gene: 8. Germline CDR1 reads SQVTM; CDR2 reads ANQGSEA. CDR3 length: 13 residues. The DNA of the CDR3 is TGCAGCGTTATAGATAGCGGGAAGGATGAGCAGTTCTTC. Amino acids: CSVIDSGKDEQFF.

This clone appeared a single time. The V and J genes are TRBV29-1 and TRBJ2-7, with D perhaps TRBD1 (5 bases). The CDR3 is 12 amino acids. From germline, CDR1 is SQVTM and CDR2 ANQGSEA. With 8 bases removed from V and 2 bases from J, the gap between germline ends came to 13 bases. The CDR3 DNA sequence: TGCAGCTTCCGCGACAGTACCTACGAGCAGTACTTC. This gives the protein CSFRDSTYEQYF.

This rearrangement joins TRBV6-5 to TRBJ2-1, with TRBD1 matching 10 bases. This CDR3 is 15 amino acids long. J gave up 6 bases and V 10 bases, and 12 bases lay outside the gene matches. Germline assignment: CDR1 MNHEY and CDR2 SVGAGI. The CDR3 reads CATIQPGQGFNEQFF. CDR3 nucleotides: TGTGCCACCATTCAACCGGGACAGGGGTTCAATGAGCAGTTCTTC.

A note on this clone: The sample carries other DNA sequences with the same CDR3. The chain links TRBV7-3 to TRBJ2-5; 7 bases match TRBD2. CDR1 and CDR2 (germline): SGHTA, FQGTGA. Trimming at V came to 2 bases and at J to 2 bases, leaving 5 bases not matched to a gene. The CDR3 loop spans 15 amino acids. CDR3 DNA: TGTGCCAGCAGCTTAGGCCTAGCGGAGCAAGAGACCCAGTACTTC. Protein product: CASSLGLAEQETQYF.

CDR3 protein: CASSLGGRQSGELFF. CDR3 nucleotide sequence: TGTGCCAGCAGCTTAGGGGGCCGACAGTCCGGGGAGCTGTTTTTT. The V call is TRBV7-9, the J call TRBJ2-2; tentatively, D is TRBD1 (5 bases). The CDR3 consists of 15 residues. From germline, CDR1 is SEHNR and CDR2 FQNEAQ (reference sequence). The germline V and J ends were trimmed by 1 base and 6 bases, with 12 bases remaining between them.

This clone was seen more than once but under ten times. J is TRBJ2-1 and V is TRBV7-2; 9 bases match TRBD1. V lost 4 bases, J lost 9 bases, and 13 bases stayed unmatched. Germline-derived CDR1 and CDR2 are SGHTA and FQGNSA. The CDR3 runs 16 residues. The CDR3 bases are TGTGCCAGCAGCTCTTCCACAGGGGGCGTATTCGGTGAGCAGTTCTTC. Its translation is CASSSSTGGVFGEQFF.

This clone is a singleton in its sample. The rearrangement links TRBV5-1 to TRBJ2-3; TRBD2 matches at 7 bases. J was trimmed by 4 bases and V by 0 bases; bases with no gene match: 5. Germline CDR1 reads SGHRS; CDR2 reads YFSETQ. The CDR3 covers 15 residues. This chain's CDR3 is CASSLVGLDSDTQYF. The CDR3, as DNA: TGCGCCAGCAGCTTGGTTGGACTAGATTCAGATACGCAGTATTTT.

The chain joins TRBV7-3 to TRBJ2-3, with D unclear. CDR3 size: 14 residues. The V gene's germline CDR1 is SGHTA and CDR2 FQGTGA. V lost 4 bases to trimming and J lost 0 bases, with 8 bases between them. The CDR3 bases are TGTGCCAGCAGCTCCCACTCTAGCACAGATACGCAGTATTTT. It yields the protein CASSSHSSTDTQYF.

V usage is TRBV9 and J usage is TRBJ1-1; maybe TRBD1 (6 bases). Germline lookup yields CDR1 SGDLS and CDR2 YYNGEE. V shed 6 bases and J shed 3 bases, with 15 bases lying between them. The CDR3 totals 14 residues. The CDR3 sequence is CASTRTVKDTEAFF. CDR3 DNA sequence: TGTGCCAGCACTCGGACAGTAAAGGACACTGAAGCTTTCTTT.